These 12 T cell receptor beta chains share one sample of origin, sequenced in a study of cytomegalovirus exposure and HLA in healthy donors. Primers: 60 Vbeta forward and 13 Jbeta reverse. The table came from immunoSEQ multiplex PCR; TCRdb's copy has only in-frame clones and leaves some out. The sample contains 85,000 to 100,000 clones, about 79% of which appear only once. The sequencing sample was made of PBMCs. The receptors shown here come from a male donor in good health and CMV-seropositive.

The CDR3 spells CASSPSGTGGGGEYF. The CDR3 nucleotides read TGTGCCAGCAGTCCGTCCGGGACAGGGGGCGGCGGCGAGTATTTT. V and J are TRBV6-6 and TRBJ2-3; TRBD1 matches at 12 bases. V shed 5 bases, J shed 13 bases, and the junction held 13 bases outside the gene matches. Germline CDR1 and CDR2: MNHNY and SVGAGI (reference sequence). CDR3 length: 15 amino acids.

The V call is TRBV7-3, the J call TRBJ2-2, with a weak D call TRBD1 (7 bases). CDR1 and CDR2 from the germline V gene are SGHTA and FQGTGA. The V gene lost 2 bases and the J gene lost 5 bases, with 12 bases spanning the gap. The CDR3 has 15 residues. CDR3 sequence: CASSLGGGRTGELFF. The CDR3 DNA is TGTGCCAGCAGCTTAGGAGGGGGCAGAACCGGGGAGCTGTTTTTT. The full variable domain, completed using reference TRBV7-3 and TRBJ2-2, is GAGVSQTPSNKVTEKGKYVELRCDPISGHTALYWYRQSLGQGPEFLIYFQGTGAADDSGLPNDRFFAVRPEGSVSTLKIQRTERGDSAVYLCASSLGGGRTGELFFGEGSRLTVL.

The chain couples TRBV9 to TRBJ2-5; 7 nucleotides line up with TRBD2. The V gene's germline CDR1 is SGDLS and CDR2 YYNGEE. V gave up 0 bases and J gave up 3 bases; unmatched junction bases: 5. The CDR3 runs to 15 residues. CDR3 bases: TGTGCCAGCAGCGTAGCGCCGGGGGGAAAAGAGACCCAGTACTTC. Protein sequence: CASSVAPGGKETQYF.

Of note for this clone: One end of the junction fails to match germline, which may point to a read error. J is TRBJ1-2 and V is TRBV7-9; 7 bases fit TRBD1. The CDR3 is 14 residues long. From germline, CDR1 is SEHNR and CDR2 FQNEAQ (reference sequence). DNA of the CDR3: TGTTCCAGCAGCTTCGAGGGGGCGTATCTTGGCTACACCTTC. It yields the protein CSSSFEGAYLGYTF.

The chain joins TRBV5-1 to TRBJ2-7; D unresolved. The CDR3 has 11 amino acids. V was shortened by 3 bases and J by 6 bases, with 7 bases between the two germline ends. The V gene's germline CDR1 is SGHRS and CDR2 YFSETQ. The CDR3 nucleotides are TGCGCCAGCAGCTCCTCCCTCGAGCAGTACTTC. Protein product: CASSSSLEQYF.

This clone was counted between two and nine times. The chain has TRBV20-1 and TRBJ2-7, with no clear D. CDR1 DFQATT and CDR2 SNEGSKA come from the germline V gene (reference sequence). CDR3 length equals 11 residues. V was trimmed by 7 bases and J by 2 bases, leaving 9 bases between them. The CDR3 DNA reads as TGCAGTGGGCTCAAACCCTACGAGCAGTACTTC. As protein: CSGLKPYEQYF.

CDR3 region: CASSPRVADLSNNEQFF. The DNA for the CDR3 is TGCGCCAGCAGCCCACGGGTGGCGGATTTAAGTAACAATGAGCAGTTCTTC. This chain links TRBV5-1 with TRBJ2-1; D uncertain. The CDR3 consists of 17 residues. Germline lookup yields CDR1 SGHRS and CDR2 YFSETQ. V was clipped by 4 bases and J by 5 bases, with 22 bases between them.

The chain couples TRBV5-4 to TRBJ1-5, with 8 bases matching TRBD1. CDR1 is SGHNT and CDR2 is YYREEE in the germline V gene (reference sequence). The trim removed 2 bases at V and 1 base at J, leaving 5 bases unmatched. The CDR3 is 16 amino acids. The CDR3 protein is CASSFGQGESNQPQHF. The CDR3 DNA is TGTGCCAGCAGCTTTGGACAGGGCGAGAGCAATCAGCCCCAGCATTTT.

The CDR3 DNA reads TGCGCCAGCAGCTTAGGCCCCGGACTTATGAACACTGAAGCTTTCTTT. Its protein is CASSLGPGLMNTEAFF. J is TRBJ1-1 and V is TRBV5-1; no definite D call. The CDR3 totals 16 residues. Germline V gene data show CDR1 as SGHRS and CDR2 as YFSETQ. V lost 2 bases, J lost 0 bases, and 14 bases lay in between.

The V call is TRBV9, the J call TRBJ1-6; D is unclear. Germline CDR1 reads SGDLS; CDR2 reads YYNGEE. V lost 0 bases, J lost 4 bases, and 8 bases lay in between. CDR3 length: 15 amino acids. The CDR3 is CASSVVGDYNSPLHF. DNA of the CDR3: TGTGCCAGCAGCGTAGTTGGAGATTATAATTCACCCCTCCACTTT.

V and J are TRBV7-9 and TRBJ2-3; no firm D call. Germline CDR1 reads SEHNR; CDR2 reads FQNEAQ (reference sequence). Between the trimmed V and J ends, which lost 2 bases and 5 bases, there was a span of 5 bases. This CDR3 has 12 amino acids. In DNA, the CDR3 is TGTGCCAGCAGCTTACAGGTAGATACGCAGTATTTT. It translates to CASSLQVDTQYF.

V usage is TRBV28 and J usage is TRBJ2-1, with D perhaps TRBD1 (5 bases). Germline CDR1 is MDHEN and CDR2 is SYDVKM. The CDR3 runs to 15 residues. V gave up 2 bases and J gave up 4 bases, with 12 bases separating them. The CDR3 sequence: CASSLVETAYNEQFF. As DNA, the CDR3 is TGTGCCAGCAGTTTAGTCGAGACAGCGTACAATGAGCAGTTCTTC.